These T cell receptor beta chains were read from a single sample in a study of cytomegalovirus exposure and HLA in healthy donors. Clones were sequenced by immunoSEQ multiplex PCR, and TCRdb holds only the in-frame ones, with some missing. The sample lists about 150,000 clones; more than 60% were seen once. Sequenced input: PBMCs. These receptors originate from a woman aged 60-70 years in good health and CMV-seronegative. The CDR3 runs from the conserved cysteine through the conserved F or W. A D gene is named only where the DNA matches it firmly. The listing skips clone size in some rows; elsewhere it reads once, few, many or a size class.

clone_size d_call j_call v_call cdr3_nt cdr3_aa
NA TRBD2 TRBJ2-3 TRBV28 TGTGCCAGCAGTTTCACTAGCGGGAGTACACATACGCAGTATTTT CASSFTSGSTHTQYF
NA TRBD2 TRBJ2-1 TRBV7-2 TGTGCCAGCAGACTAAGGATATCCGGGGGGGCCTTCTACAATGAGCAGTTCTTC CASRLRISGGAFYNEQFF
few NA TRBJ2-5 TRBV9 TGTGCCAGCAGCGTAGCCCCGCGGCAAGAGACCCAGTACTTC CASSVAPRQETQYF
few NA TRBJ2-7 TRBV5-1 TGCGCCAGCAGCTCCCAGGGAGGCGAGCAGTACTTC CASSSQGGEQYF
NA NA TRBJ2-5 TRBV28 TGTGCCAGCAGTTTCGCGGGAACAGGCCAAGAGACCCAGTACTTC CASSFAGTGQETQYF
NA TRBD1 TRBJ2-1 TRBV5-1 TGCGCCAGCAGCCGGACAGGGGCAGGGAATGAGCAGTTCTTC CASSRTGAGNEQFF
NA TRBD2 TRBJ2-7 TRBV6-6 TGTGCCAGCAGTTTCAGCCTAGCGGGAGGAAGCGAGCAGTACTTC CASSFSLAGGSEQYF
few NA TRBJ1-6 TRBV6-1 TGTGCCAGCAGCGCAGACCCGGCTGGGCTTTCACCCCTCCACTTT CASSADPAGLSPLHF
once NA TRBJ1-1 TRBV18 TGTGCCAGCTCACCAAATGGGCTGAACACTGAAGCTTTCTTT CASSPNGLNTEAFF
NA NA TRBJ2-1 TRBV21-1 TGTGCCAGCAGCAAAGGGGCGGGGGAACCCTACAATGAGCAGTTCTTC CASSKGAGEPYNEQFF
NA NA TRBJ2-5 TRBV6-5 TGTGCCAGCAGAACGACCGGGGGGACCCAGTACTTC CASRTTGGTQYF
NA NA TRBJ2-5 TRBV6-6 TGTGCCAGCAGGGTCGTGGAGGAGACCCAGTACTTC CASRVVEETQYF
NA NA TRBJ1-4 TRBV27 TGTGCCAGCAGTCCCCGGAGGGGCGCAACTAATGAAAAACTGTTTTTT CASSPRRGATNEKLFF
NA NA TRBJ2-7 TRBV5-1 TGCGCCAGCAGCTTTCAACCCGGGACATTCAGCTACGAGCAGTACTTC CASSFQPGTFSYEQYF
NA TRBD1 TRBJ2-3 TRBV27 TGTGCCAGCAGTTTATATGGACAGGGGTCGACAGATACGCAGTATTTT CASSLYGQGSTDTQYF
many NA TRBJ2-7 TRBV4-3 TGCGCCAGCAGCCAAACCTGGAGCTCCTACGAGCAGTACTTC CASSQTWSSYEQYF
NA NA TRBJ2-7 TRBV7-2 TGTGCCAGCAGCTTAGCTACCGGCGGCTACGAGCAGTACTTC CASSLATGGYEQYF
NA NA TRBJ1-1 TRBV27 TGTGCCAGCAGTTACTATCCTGGAACTGAAGCTTTCTTT CASSYYPGTEAFF
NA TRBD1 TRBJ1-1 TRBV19 TGTGCCAGTAGTGAGAGACAGGGGAACACTGAAGCTTTCTTT CASSERQGNTEAFF
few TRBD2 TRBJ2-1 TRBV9 TGTGCCAGCAACGTAGGAAGCGGGAGGGGAGGGGATGAGCAGTTCTTC CASNVGSGRGGDEQFF
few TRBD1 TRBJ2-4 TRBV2 TGTGCCAGCGGTGGGGGGACAGGGGACATTCAGTACTTC CASGGGTGDIQYF
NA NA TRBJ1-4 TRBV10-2 TGCGCCAGCAGCCTGATGCAGGCCTATAATGAAAAACTGTTTTTT CASSLMQAYNEKLFF
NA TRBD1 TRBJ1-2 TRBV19 TGTGCCAGTAGTCCCGGACAGGGGGCTCGAGGCTACACCTTC CASSPGQGARGYTF
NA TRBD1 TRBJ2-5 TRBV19 TGTGCCAGTAGTACAACGACAGGGGGCAGGGGGTACCAAGAGACCCAGTACTTC CASSTTTGGRGYQETQYF
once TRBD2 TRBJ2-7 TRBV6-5 TGTGCCAGCAGTTACTCAGGGACTAGCCGCTACGAGCAGTACTTC CASSYSGTSRYEQYF
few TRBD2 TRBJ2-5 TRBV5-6 TGTGCCAGCAGCTTGTCGGGGGGAGCAGAGACCCAGTACTTC CASSLSGGAETQYF
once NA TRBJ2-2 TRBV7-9 TGTTCCAGCAGCTTAGGGTCCGGGAACACCGGGGAGCTGTTTTTT CSSSLGSGNTGELFF
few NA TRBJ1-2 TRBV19 TGTGCCAGTAGTGGAACAGGGTCGGGGGGACCTTATGGCTACACCTTC CASSGTGSGGPYGYTF
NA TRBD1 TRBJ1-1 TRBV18 TGTGCCAGCTCACCACCTTGGACAGGGGGCGCGACTGAAGCTTTCTTT CASSPPWTGGATEAFF
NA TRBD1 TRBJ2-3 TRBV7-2 TGTGCCAGCAGCTTAGGGGGCCAGGGGGCGTCAGATACGCAGTATTTT CASSLGGQGASDTQYF
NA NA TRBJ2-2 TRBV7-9 TGTTCCAGCAGCTTTTCCGGGAACACCGGGGAGCTGTTTTTT CSSSFSGNTGELFF
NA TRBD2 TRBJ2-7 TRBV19 TGTGCCACTCGTGGGGGGGAGGAGCAGTACTTC CATRGGEEQYF
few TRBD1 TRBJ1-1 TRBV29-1 TGCAGCGCCGACAGGGGTAACACTGAAGCTTTCTTT CSADRGNTEAFF
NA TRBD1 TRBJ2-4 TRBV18 TGTGCCAGCTCACCTGCCCCGGGACAGGGGGCCCAGGGGGCCAAAAACATTCAGTACTTC CASSPAPGQGAQGAKNIQYF
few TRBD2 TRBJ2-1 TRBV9 TGTGCCAGCAGTCCCACTAGCGGACACAATGAGCAGTTCTTC CASSPTSGHNEQFF
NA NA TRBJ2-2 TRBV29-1 TGCAGCCACAGGCAATTGAACACCGGGGAGCTGTTTTTT CSHRQLNTGELFF